What follows are 20 T cell receptor beta chains derived from one specimen sequenced in a study of blood T cell repertoires in COVID-19. Clones were read by immunoSEQ multiplex PCR, and TCRdb kept only the in-frame ones, dropping some. The data contain around 200,000 clones, around 83% of them singletons. The sample was peripheral blood. The receptor source for this set is a man in his forties or fifties with active or convalescent COVID-19.

V is TRBV19 and J is TRBJ2-1, with D possibly being TRBD1 (6 bases). The CDR3 runs to 14 residues. The germline V and J ends were trimmed by 7 bases and 4 bases, with 14 bases remaining between them. Germline loops: CDR1 LNHDA, CDR2 SQIVND (reference sequence). DNA for the CDR3: TGTGCCAGTACAAACCGGGACACGTACAATGAGCAGTTCTTC. As protein: CASTNRDTYNEQFF.

The V call is TRBV19, the J call TRBJ2-1, with 8 nucleotides matching TRBD1. Germline CDR1 LNHDA, CDR2 SQIVND (reference sequence). Unmatched junction bases numbered 7, after V lost 5 bases and J lost 10 bases. The CDR3 consists of 13 residues. The CDR3 sequence: CASSGTGGDEQFF. Written as DNA, the CDR3 is TGTGCCAGTAGTGGGACAGGTGGAGACGAGCAGTTCTTC.

This chain connects TRBV28 to TRBJ1-5; D remains ambiguous. V was trimmed by 6 bases and J by 7 bases, leaving 13 bases between them. The CDR3 consists of 13 residues. In germline, CDR1 is MDHEN, CDR2 SYDVKM. The CDR3 loop reads CASSPARWQPQHF. CDR3 nucleotide sequence: TGTGCCAGCAGCCCGGCGAGGTGGCAGCCCCAGCATTTT. Using reference TRBV28 and TRBJ1-5 for the parts outside the CDR3, the full variable domain is DVKVTQSSRYLVKRTGEKVFLECVQDMDHENMFWYRQDPGLGLRLIYFSYDVKMKEKGDIPEGYSVSREKKERFSLILESASTNQTSMYLCASSPARWQPQHFGDGTRLSIL.

The chain couples TRBV19 to TRBJ2-3; maybe TRBD2 (7 bases). V was clipped by 10 bases and J by 1 base, with 15 bases between them. The CDR3 sequence is 14 residues long. Germline loops: CDR1 LNHDA, CDR2 SQIVND (reference sequence). For the CDR3, the DNA is TGTGCCACCTTTGGGGGGGCGGGCACAGATACGCAGTATTTT. Its protein product is CATFGGAGTDTQYF. Drawing the rest from reference TRBV19 and TRBJ2-3, the complete variable domain is DGGITQSPKYLFRKEGQNVTLSCEQNLNHDAMYWYRQDPGQGLRLIYYSQIVNDFQKGDIAEGYSVSREKKESFPLTVTSAQKNPTAFYLCATFGGAGTDTQYFGPGTRLTVL.

V gene TRBV28 combines with J gene TRBJ1-1, with TRBD1 matching 7 bases. The CDR3 length is 16 residues. CDR1 is MDHEN and CDR2 is SYDVKM in the germline V gene. With 3 bases clipped from V and 0 bases from J, the junction kept 7 bases outside the gene matches. The CDR3 DNA follows: TGTGCCAGCAGTTTGCCGGGACAGATTATGAACACTGAAGCTTTCTTT. It is translated as CASSLPGQIMNTEAFF.

The gene calls are TRBV5-6 and TRBJ2-1; a possible D gene is TRBD1 (6 bases). The CDR3 is 16 residues long. V was pared by 3 bases and J by 9 bases, with 22 bases between. Germline CDR1 SGHDT, CDR2 YYEEEE. CDR3 nucleotide sequence: TGTGCCAGCAGCTATAGACAGGATCCCTCCCCAATTGAGCAGTTCTTC. Its protein is CASSYRQDPSPIEQFF.

This clone was seen only once. J is TRBJ2-1 and V is TRBV11-2; 11 bases are a match to TRBD2. Germline V gene sequence: CDR1 SGHAT, CDR2 FQNNGV. V dropped 1 base and J dropped 6; count of bases not matched to a gene: 5. The CDR3 contains 16 residues. Written as DNA, the CDR3 is TGTGCCAGCAGCTTAGTAAATAGCGGGGGGGCCAATGAGCAGTTCTTC. Its protein is CASSLVNSGGANEQFF.

V and J are TRBV7-6 and TRBJ2-1, with TRBD2 identical over 11 bases. The CDR3 contains 16 residues. Trimming cost V 3 bases and J 9 bases; bases outside gene matches: 10. From germline, CDR1 is SGHVS and CDR2 FNYEAQ. The CDR3 spells CASSLLAGGMVGEQFF. CDR3 bases: TGTGCCAGCAGCTTGCTAGCGGGAGGTATGGTAGGTGAGCAGTTCTTC.

The chain uses TRBV6-5 and TRBJ2-7; 7 bases are shared with TRBD2. The CDR3 extends over 13 amino acids. CDR1 MNHEY and CDR2 SVGAGI come from the germline V gene. The ends lost 8 bases at V and 7 bases at J; junction bases unmatched: 11. This CDR3 reads CASRRETTGEQYF. Here the CDR3 DNA reads TGTGCCAGCCGGCGGGAGACGACGGGGGAGCAGTACTTC.

The V and J genes are TRBV29-1 and TRBJ1-1, with D perhaps TRBD1 (6 bases). The CDR3 is 17 residues long. V was clipped by 6 bases and J by 0 bases, with 23 bases between them. CDR1 SQVTM and CDR2 ANQGSEA come from the germline V gene. The CDR3 region is CSVDGAGGGAMNTEAFF. CDR3 in DNA: TGCAGCGTCGATGGGGCCGGGGGGGGCGCGATGAACACTGAAGCTTTCTTT.

This chain connects TRBV2 to TRBJ1-5; D gene unclear. Germline lookup yields CDR1 SNHLY and CDR2 FYNNEI. With 7 bases removed from V and 3 bases from J, the gap between germline ends came to 13 bases. The CDR3 has 14 amino acids. The CDR3 spells CASNPEGFNQPQHF. DNA for the CDR3: TGTGCCAGCAATCCCGAGGGATTCAATCAGCCCCAGCATTTT.

The J gene is TRBJ2-1, the V gene TRBV9; 7 bases are a match to TRBD2. Germline V gene lookup returns CDR1 SGDLS and CDR2 YYNGEE. The CDR3 extends over 15 amino acids. V lost 2 bases, J lost 2 bases, and 4 bases stayed unmatched. CDR3 in DNA: TGTGCCAGCAGCGTTTGGGAGGGGACCTACAATGAGCAGTTCTTC. Its translation is CASSVWEGTYNEQFF.

The chain recombines TRBV4-3 with TRBJ1-1; D gene ambiguous. CDR1 LGHNA and CDR2 YSLEER come from the germline V gene. The V gene lost 4 bases and the J gene lost 1 base, with 10 bases spanning the gap. This CDR3 comprises 14 residues. The CDR3 reads CASSLRTGNTEAFF. The CDR3 DNA follows: TGCGCCAGCAGCCTACGGACTGGGAACACTGAAGCTTTCTTT.

This sequence joins TRBV29-1 and TRBJ1-2; 9 bases match TRBD1. The length of the CDR3 is 13 residues. V lost 7 bases and J lost 6; bases outside the gene matches: 9. CDR1 is SQVTM, CDR2 ANQGSEA, per germline. CDR3 protein: CSGRTGEADGYTF. The CDR3 DNA is TGCAGCGGGAGGACAGGGGAAGCCGATGGCTACACCTTC.

The rearrangement uses TRBV11-2 and TRBJ2-1, with D possibly being TRBD1 (5 bases). Germline V gene data show CDR1 as SGHAT and CDR2 as FQNNGV. CDR3 length: 14 residues. The V and J ends lost 0 bases and 8 bases respectively, with 11 bases between them. The CDR3 is CASSLEGRIDEQFF. CDR3 sequence (DNA): TGTGCCAGCAGCTTAGAGGGGCGCATCGATGAGCAGTTCTTC. The full variable domain, completed using reference TRBV11-2 and TRBJ2-1, is EAGVAQSPRYKIIEKRQSVAFWCNPISGHATLYWYQQILGQGPKLLIQFQNNGVVDDSQLPKDRFSAERLKGVDSTLKIQPAKLEDSAVYLCASSLEGRIDEQFFGPGTRLTVL.

This clone was seen only a few times. The chain joins TRBV11-2 to TRBJ1-5, with TRBD1 matching 8 bases. Per the germline V gene, CDR1 is SGHAT and CDR2 is FQNNGV. CDR3 length equals 18 residues. The V gene end was trimmed by 0 bases and the J gene end by 7 bases; junction bases not matched to a gene: 14. CDR3 loop: CASSLDPPGQGLGQPQHF. The DNA of the CDR3 is TGTGCCAGCAGCTTAGACCCTCCAGGACAGGGATTGGGACAGCCCCAGCATTTT.

The gene calls are TRBV10-3 and TRBJ1-6, with D perhaps matching TRBD1 (5 bases). V dropped 0 bases and J dropped 8 bases, with 14 bases sitting between them. The CDR3 contains 16 residues. CDR1 and CDR2 from the germline V gene are ENHRY and SYGVKD. The CDR3 DNA follows: TGTGCCATCAGTGAGTCGACAGTTATTCGGGATTCACCCCTCCACTTT. This encodes CAISESTVIRDSPLHF.

The rearrangement uses TRBV6-1 and TRBJ1-2; tentative D call: TRBD1 (6 bases). V was pared by 2 bases and J by 7 bases, with 11 bases between. This CDR3 is built from 13 residues. Germline-derived CDR1 and CDR2 are MNHNS and SASEGT. The CDR3 sequence is CASSEQGSAGYTF. The CDR3 region has the DNA TGTGCCAGCAGTGAACAGGGGAGTGCTGGCTACACCTTC.

The chain's CDR3 is CASSSRDRGNEKLFF. Here the CDR3 DNA reads TGTGCCAGCAGCTCCCGGGACAGGGGTAATGAAAAACTGTTTTTT. This sequence joins TRBV5-6 and TRBJ1-4, with 10 bases identical to TRBD1. The germline V gene has CDR1 SGHDT and CDR2 YYEEEE. The CDR3 runs to 15 residues. The trim removed 3 bases at V and 4 bases at J, leaving 3 bases unmatched. The full variable domain, in which reference TRBV5-6 and TRBJ1-4 provide the parts outside the CDR3, is DAGVTQSPTHLIKTRGQQVTLRCSPKSGHDTVSWYQQALGQGPQFIFQYYEEEERQRGNFPDRFSGHQFPNYSSELNVNALLLGDSALYLCASSSRDRGNEKLFFGSGTQLSVL.

The chain combines TRBV7-9 with TRBJ2-7, with D perhaps matching TRBD2 (6 bases). Germline values: CDR1 SEHNR, CDR2 FQNEAQ (reference sequence). V was trimmed by 5 bases and J by 2 bases, leaving 7 bases between them. The CDR3 has 12 amino acids. CDR3 residues: CASSRLAYEQYF. In DNA form, the CDR3 reads TGTGCCAGCAGCCGACTAGCCTACGAGCAGTACTTC.